This T cell receptor (beta chain) derives from a study of T cell clonotyping in hematopoietic cell transplantation. Study-wide results and caveats: After transplant, recipient diversity fell while pathologically expanded clonotypes grew through day 180.

As to this clone: Its target is unknown.

The protocol was immunoSEQ multiplex PCR, while the TCRdb copy is restricted to in-frame clones and leaves out a portion. The repertoire holds tens of thousands of clones, with 70% to 85% as singletons. The CDR3 covers 13 residues. The germline V gene has CDR1 SEHNR and CDR2 FQNEAQ (reference sequence). The V and J ends lost 0 bases and 6 bases, in that order; junction bases with no gene match: 1. The time point: recipient sample about 28 days before transplant, after cytoreduction. The chain joins TRBV7-9 to TRBJ1-1; 7 bases are shared with TRBD1. Here the sequenced sample was peripheral blood mononuclear cells, taken before stem cell transplant. The receptor comes from a woman aged 55-70 years with acute myeloid leukemia. Some clones in this sample may be carry-over from other donors' samples. CDR3 amino acids: CASSLAQGAEAFF. CDR3 DNA sequence: TGTGCCAGCAGCTTAGCGCAGGGGGCTGAAGCTTTCTTT.